This T cell receptor (beta chain) was captured by sequencing in a study of blood T cell repertoires in COVID-19. Trimming at V came to 5 bases and at J to 0 bases, leaving 1 base not matched to a gene. The germline gives CDR1 SGDLS, CDR2 YYNGEE. The CDR3 has 14 amino acids. Using immunoSEQ multiplex PCR, the repertoire was profiled, and TCRdb retains in-frame clones only, with some absent. The sample comprises some 110,000 clones, 80% to 90% of which are singletons, and approximately 8% rests with the top ten. The sequence was obtained from a man between 65 and 85 years old who had recovered from COVID-19. The chain combines TRBV9 with TRBJ1-4; 7 bases agree with TRBD1. Material: peripheral blood. The CDR3 DNA follows: TGTGCCAGCAGTGGGACAGCAACTAATGAAAAACTGTTTTTT. This sequence encodes CASSGTATNEKLFF.